The 19 T cell receptor beta chains reported below all come from one sample, sequenced in a study of shared clonotypes between healthy human individuals. Method: immunoSEQ multiplex PCR; TCRdb's copy keeps in-frame clones and lacks some. The table shows roughly 1,100,000 clones, with about 77% occurring only once. Sequencing was performed on memory CD4+ T cells sorted from blood. Sample subset: CD45RA-negative fraction. The receptors derive from a man aged 18 to 30 in good health.

This clone was seen a handful of times. The chain employs TRBV7-9 and TRBJ2-2; a weak D match, TRBD2 (5 bases). Germline V CDR1 and CDR2: SEHNR, FQNEAQ (reference sequence). Trimming removed 5 bases at V and 3 bases at J, with 10 bases between. CDR3 length: 14 residues. The CDR3 loop reads CASSPGLYTGELFF. For the CDR3, the DNA is TGTGCCAGCAGCCCCGGACTTTACACCGGGGAGCTGTTTTTT.

This sequence joins TRBV19 and TRBJ2-7; no definite D call. Trimming left V 5 bases short and J 2 bases short, with 13 bases between. CDR1 and CDR2 from the germline V gene are LNHDA and SQIVND (reference sequence). This CDR3 region has 14 residues. The CDR3 loop is CASSSPRRPYEQYF. The CDR3 DNA reads as TGTGCCAGTAGTTCCCCTCGGCGGCCCTACGAGCAGTACTTC. Complete variable domain (other parts from reference TRBV19 and TRBJ2-7): DGGITQSPKYLFRKEGQNVTLSCEQNLNHDAMYWYRQDPGQGLRLIYYSQIVNDFQKGDIAEGYSVSREKKESFPLTVTSAQKNPTAFYLCASSSPRRPYEQYFGPGTRLTVT.

This clone was seen just once. The rearrangement joins TRBV14 to TRBJ2-2; no reliable D call. V was cut by 3 bases and J by 5 bases, with 10 bases left in between. The germline V gene encodes CDR1 SGHDN and CDR2 FVKESK. This CDR3 contains 14 residues. As DNA, the CDR3 is TGTGCCAGCAGCCAGGTGACCCAAACCGGGGAGCTGTTTTTT. It is translated as CASSQVTQTGELFF.

V is TRBV5-1 and J is TRBJ1-1; D may be TRBD1 (5 bases). The CDR3 is made up of 13 amino acids. Germline V gene data show CDR1 as SGHRS and CDR2 as YFSETQ. V dropped 5 bases and J dropped 1 base, with 9 bases sitting between them. CDR3 coding DNA: TGCGCCAGCAGTTGGGACGCGAACACTGAAGCTTTCTTT. Translating it yields CASSWDANTEAFF. The entire variable domain, with the rest obtained from reference TRBV5-1 and TRBJ1-1, is as follows: KAGVTQTPRYLIKTRGQQVTLSCSPISGHRSVSWYQQTPGQGLQFLFEYFSETQRNKGNFPGRFSGRQFSNSRSEMNVSTLELGDSALYLCASSWDANTEAFFGQGTRLTVV.

This chain connects TRBV5-4 to TRBJ1-4; possible D gene TRBD1, 5 bases. CDR3 size: 15 residues. The V gene's germline CDR1 is SGHNT and CDR2 YYREEE (reference sequence). Deletions cut 2 bases from V and 7 bases from J, with 15 bases between. As DNA, the CDR3 is TGTGCCAGCAGCTTCCAGGGAGAAGGGGCTGAAAAACTGTTTTTT. Protein product: CASSFQGEGAEKLFF.

This clone was seen more than once but under ten times. The genes are TRBV19 and TRBJ2-7; 11 bases line up with TRBD1. Germline lookup yields CDR1 LNHDA and CDR2 SQIVND (reference sequence). This CDR3 is built from 16 residues. Trimming took 2 bases from V and 7 from J; bases not matched to a gene: 10. CDR3 DNA: TGTGCCAGTAGTATATTTGGTGGACAGGGGGCTGGAGAGCAGTACTTC. Its translation: CASSIFGGQGAGEQYF.

This chain uses TRBV15 with TRBJ2-1, with a weak D call TRBD1 (6 bases). Germline CDR1 reads LNHNV; CDR2 reads YYDKDF (reference sequence). The CDR3 is made up of 16 amino acids. The ends were cut back, 1 base at V and 7 bases at J, with 17 bases in the middle. CDR3 protein: CATSRGSGSRGNEQFF. The CDR3 DNA follows: TGTGCCACCAGCAGAGGATCCGGATCGAGGGGGAATGAGCAGTTCTTC.

This clone was observed at least ten times. The chain links TRBV2 to TRBJ2-5; the D gene is possibly TRBD1 (6 bases). The CDR3 extends over 13 amino acids. From germline, CDR1 is SNHLY and CDR2 FYNNEI. Trimming removed 5 bases at V and 1 base at J, with 8 bases between. The CDR3 loop is CASSQGLQETQYF. Here the CDR3 DNA reads TGTGCCAGCAGTCAGGGGCTCCAAGAGACCCAGTACTTC.

Details on this clone: This sample includes further DNA sequences coding for the same CDR3. The chain links TRBV5-1 to TRBJ2-2; TRBD1 might be the D (6 bases). Germline V lookup: CDR1 SGHRS, CDR2 YFSETQ. The CDR3 totals 13 residues. The ends were cut back, 8 bases at V and 5 bases at J, with 13 bases in the middle. CDR3 sequence reads: CASSRGQTGELFF. As DNA, the CDR3 is TGCGCCAGTAGCAGGGGCCAAACCGGGGAGCTGTTTTTT.

The V and J genes are TRBV6-6 and TRBJ2-5; D not resolved. The CDR3 covers 10 residues. CDR1 and CDR2 from the germline V gene are MNHNY and SVGAGI (reference sequence). Trimming took 8 bases from V and 5 from J, leaving 6 bases between them. This CDR3 is CASARETQYF. Written as DNA, the CDR3 is TGTGCCAGCGCCCGGGAGACCCAGTACTTC.

The chain is built from TRBV2 and TRBJ2-2; D call uncertain. This CDR3 contains 14 residues. CDR1 and CDR2 (germline): SNHLY, FYNNEI. V was pared by 4 bases and J by 1 base, with 7 bases between. The CDR3 DNA is TGTGCCAGCAGTGCACAATTGAACACCGGGGAGCTGTTTTTT. It yields the protein CASSAQLNTGELFF.

The chain recombines TRBV11-2 with TRBJ2-4, with TRBD2 identical over 7 bases. This CDR3 has 15 residues. CDR1 is SGHAT and CDR2 is FQNNGV in the germline V gene. The junction had 11 bases not matched to a gene; V was cut back by 5 bases and J by 7 bases. Here the CDR3 reads CASSQRVGEGNIQYF. The CDR3 DNA reads TGTGCCAGCAGCCAGCGGGTAGGGGAGGGGAACATTCAGTACTTC.

A remark on this clone: Other DNA sequences from this sample encode an identical CDR3 as well. The J gene is TRBJ2-5, the V gene TRBV2, with unresolved D. Germline V CDR1 and CDR2: SNHLY, FYNNEI. Trimming shortened V by 0 bases and J by 2 bases, and 7 bases separated the two germline ends. The CDR3 is 14 residues long. In DNA form, the CDR3 reads TGTGCCAGCAGTGAAGCAACAGTACAAGAGACCCAGTACTTC. The encoded protein is CASSEATVQETQYF. Variable domain in full (rest from reference TRBV2 and TRBJ2-5): EPEVTQTPSHQVTQMGQEVILRCVPISNHLYFYWYRQILGQKVEFLVSFYNNEISEKSEIFDDQFSVERPDGSNFTLKIRSTKLEDSAMYFCASSEATVQETQYFGPGTRLLVL.

The rearrangement links TRBV2 to TRBJ2-1; no firm D call. The CDR3 spans 13 residues. The germline V and J ends were trimmed by 8 bases and 2 bases, with 10 bases remaining between them. Looked up from germline, CDR1 is SNHLY and CDR2 is FYNNEI. CDR3 loop: CASRPTTYNEQFF. DNA for the CDR3: TGTGCCAGCCGTCCTACTACCTACAATGAGCAGTTCTTC.

This clone has only a few counts. The rearrangement links TRBV4-2 to TRBJ1-5; 9 bases are shared with TRBD1. The V and J ends lost 5 bases and 0 bases, in that order; junction bases with no gene match: 5. The CDR3 contains 16 residues. CDR1 LGHNA and CDR2 YNFKEQ come from the germline V gene. This chain's CDR3 is CASSAPDRGSNQPQHF. The CDR3 coding sequence is TGTGCCAGCAGCGCCCCGGACAGGGGTAGCAATCAGCCCCAGCATTTT.

The V gene is TRBV6-6, the J gene TRBJ2-7, with 16 bases fitting TRBD2. The CDR3 extends over 15 amino acids. The trim removed 5 bases at V and 4 bases at J, leaving 2 bases unmatched. From germline, CDR1 is MNHNY and CDR2 SVGAGI (reference sequence). CDR3 protein: CASSRGLAGGYEQYF. The CDR3 DNA reads as TGTGCCAGCAGTCGGGGACTAGCGGGAGGGTACGAGCAGTACTTC.

This chain uses TRBV27 with TRBJ1-2, with TRBD1 as a possible D gene (5 bases). Germline V CDR1 and CDR2: MNHEY, SMNVEV (reference sequence). With 3 bases removed from V and 5 bases from J, the gap between germline ends came to 13 bases. The CDR3 length is 14 residues. The CDR3 spells CASSFRDQGYGYTF. The CDR3 DNA sequence: TGTGCCAGCAGTTTCCGGGACCAAGGGTATGGCTACACCTTC.

This clone occurred once. V and J are TRBV2 and TRBJ2-3; D possibly corresponds to TRBD1 (5 bases). V lost 6 bases and J 2 bases, leaving 18 bases between the germline ends. Germline V CDR1 and CDR2: SNHLY, FYNNEI. This CDR3 spans 16 amino acids. The CDR3 DNA sequence: TGTGCCAGCAGGGCAACAGGAGTGGTTAACACAGATACGCAGTATTTT. Its translation: CASRATGVVNTDTQYF.

There are many counts of this clone. The chain uses TRBV6-5 and TRBJ2-1; tentatively, D is TRBD2 (7 bases). V was clipped by 4 bases and J by 7 bases, with 20 bases between them. Germline V gives CDR1 MNHEY, CDR2 SVGAGI. The CDR3 extends over 16 amino acids. In DNA, the CDR3 is TGTGCCAGCAGTTCCGTGGAGGGGGGGGCTCGGAATGAGCAGTTCTTC. Translation gives CASSSVEGGARNEQFF.